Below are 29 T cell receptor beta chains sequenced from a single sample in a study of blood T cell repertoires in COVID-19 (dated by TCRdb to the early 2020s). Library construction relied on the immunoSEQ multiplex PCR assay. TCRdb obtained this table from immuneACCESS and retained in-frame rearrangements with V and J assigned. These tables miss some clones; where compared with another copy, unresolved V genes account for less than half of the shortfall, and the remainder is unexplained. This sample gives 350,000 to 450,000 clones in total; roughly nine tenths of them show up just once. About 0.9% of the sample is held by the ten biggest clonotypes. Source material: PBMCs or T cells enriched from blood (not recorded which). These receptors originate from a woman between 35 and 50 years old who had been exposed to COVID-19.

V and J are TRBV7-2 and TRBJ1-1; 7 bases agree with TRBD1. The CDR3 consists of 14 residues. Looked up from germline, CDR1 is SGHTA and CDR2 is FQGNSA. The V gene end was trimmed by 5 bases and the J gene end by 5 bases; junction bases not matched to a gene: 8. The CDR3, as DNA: TGTGCCAGCAGCGTAGGGGACAGCCGTACTGAAGCTTTCTTT. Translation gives CASSVGDSRTEAFF.

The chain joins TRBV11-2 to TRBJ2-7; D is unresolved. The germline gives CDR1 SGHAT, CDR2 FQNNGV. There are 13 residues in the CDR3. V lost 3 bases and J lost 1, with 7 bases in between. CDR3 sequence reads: CASSFRQSYEQYF. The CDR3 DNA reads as TGTGCCAGCAGCTTCAGACAATCCTACGAGCAGTACTTC.

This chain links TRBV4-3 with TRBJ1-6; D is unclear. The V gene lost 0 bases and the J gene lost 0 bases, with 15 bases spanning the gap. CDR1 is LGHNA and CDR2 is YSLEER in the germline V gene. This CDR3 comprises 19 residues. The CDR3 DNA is TGCGCCAGCAGCCAAGATTATACGGACGGGAGCTCCTATAATTCACCCCTCCACTTT. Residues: CASSQDYTDGSSYNSPLHF.

DNA for the CDR3: TGTGCCAGCAGCTTAGGGCGGCGGAATGAGCAGTTCTTC. It encodes CASSLGRRNEQFF. The gene calls are TRBV7-2 and TRBJ2-1; D unresolved. Trimming took 1 base from V and 7 from J, leaving 8 bases between them. Germline loops: CDR1 SGHTA, CDR2 FQGNSA. The CDR3 length is 13 residues. Using reference TRBV7-2 and TRBJ2-1 for the parts outside the CDR3, the full variable domain is GAGVSQSPSNKVTEKGKDVELRCDPISGHTALYWYRQSLGQGLEFLIYFQGNSAPDKSGLPSDRFSAERTGGSVSTLTIQRTQQEDSAVYLCASSLGRRNEQFFGPGTRLTVL.

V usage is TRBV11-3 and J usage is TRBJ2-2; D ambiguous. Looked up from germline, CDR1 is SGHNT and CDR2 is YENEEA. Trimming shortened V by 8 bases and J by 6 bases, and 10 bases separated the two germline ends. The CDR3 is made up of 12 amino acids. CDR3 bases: TGTGCCAGCGGATTGGGCGCCGGGGAGCTGTTTTTT. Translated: CASGLGAGELFF.

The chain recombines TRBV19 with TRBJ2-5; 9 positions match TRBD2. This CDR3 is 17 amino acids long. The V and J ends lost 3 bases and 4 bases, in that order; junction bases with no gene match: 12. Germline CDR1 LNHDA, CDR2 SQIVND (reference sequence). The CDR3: CASSIGVLAGGAETQYF. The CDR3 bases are TGTGCCAGTAGTATCGGGGTCCTCGCGGGAGGGGCAGAGACCCAGTACTTC.

As DNA, the CDR3 is TGTGCCAGCAGCTTGGCCAACATAAATGAAAAACTGTTTTTT. As protein: CASSLANINEKLFF. The chain is built from TRBV5-6 and TRBJ1-4; D is unclear. V was trimmed by 0 bases and J by 5 bases, leaving 8 bases between them. Looked up from germline, CDR1 is SGHDT and CDR2 is YYEEEE. The CDR3 consists of 14 residues.

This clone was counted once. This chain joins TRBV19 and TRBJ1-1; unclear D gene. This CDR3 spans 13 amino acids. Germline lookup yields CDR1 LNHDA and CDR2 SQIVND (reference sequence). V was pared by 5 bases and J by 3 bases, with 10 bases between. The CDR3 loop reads CASSREGYTEAFF. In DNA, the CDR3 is TGTGCCAGTAGTCGGGAGGGATACACTGAAGCTTTCTTT.

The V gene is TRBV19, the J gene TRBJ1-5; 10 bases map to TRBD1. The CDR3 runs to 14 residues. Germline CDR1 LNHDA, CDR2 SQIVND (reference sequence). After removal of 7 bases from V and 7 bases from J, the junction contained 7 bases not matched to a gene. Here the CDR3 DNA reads TGTGCCAGTAAGGGACAGGGGACGGGGCAGCCCCAGCATTTT. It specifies CASKGQGTGQPQHF.

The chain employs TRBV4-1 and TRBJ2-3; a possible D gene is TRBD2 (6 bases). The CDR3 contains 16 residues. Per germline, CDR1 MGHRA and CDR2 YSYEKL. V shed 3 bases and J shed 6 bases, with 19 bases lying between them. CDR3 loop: CASSQFGGGDPDTQYF. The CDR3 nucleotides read TGCGCCAGCAGCCAGTTTGGTGGAGGGGACCCGGATACGCAGTATTTT.

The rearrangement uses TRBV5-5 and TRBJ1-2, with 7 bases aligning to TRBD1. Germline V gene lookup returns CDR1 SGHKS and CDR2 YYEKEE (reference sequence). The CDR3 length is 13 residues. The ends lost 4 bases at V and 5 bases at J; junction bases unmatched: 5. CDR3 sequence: CASSPWTGYGYTF. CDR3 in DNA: TGTGCCAGCAGCCCCTGGACAGGATATGGCTACACCTTC.

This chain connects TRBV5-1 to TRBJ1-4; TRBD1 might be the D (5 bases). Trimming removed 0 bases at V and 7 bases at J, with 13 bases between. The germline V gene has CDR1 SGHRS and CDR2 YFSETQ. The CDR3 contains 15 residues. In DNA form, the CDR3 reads TGCGCCAGCAGCTTGGGTTCAGGGTCGGGTGAAAAACTGTTTTTT. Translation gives CASSLGSGSGEKLFF.

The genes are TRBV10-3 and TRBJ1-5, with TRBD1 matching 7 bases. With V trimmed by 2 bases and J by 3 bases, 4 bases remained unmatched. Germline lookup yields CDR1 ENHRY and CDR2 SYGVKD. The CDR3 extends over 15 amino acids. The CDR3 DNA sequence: TGTGCCATCAGTGAGGGACAGGTTGTCAATCAGCCCCAGCATTTT. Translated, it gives CAISEGQVVNQPQHF.

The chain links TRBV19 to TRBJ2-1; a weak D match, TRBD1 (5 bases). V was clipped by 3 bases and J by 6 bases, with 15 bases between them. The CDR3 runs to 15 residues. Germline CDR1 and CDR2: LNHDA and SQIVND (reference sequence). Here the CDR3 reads CASSMTLWQGNEQFF. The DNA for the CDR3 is TGTGCCAGTAGTATGACCCTTTGGCAGGGCAATGAGCAGTTCTTC.

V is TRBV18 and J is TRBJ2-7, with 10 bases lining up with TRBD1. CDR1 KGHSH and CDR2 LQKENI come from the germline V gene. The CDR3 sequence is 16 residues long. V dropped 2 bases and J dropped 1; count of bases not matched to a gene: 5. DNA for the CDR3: TGTGCCAGCTCACCATCTGGGGACAGGGGATCCTACGAGCAGTACTTC. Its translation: CASSPSGDRGSYEQYF.

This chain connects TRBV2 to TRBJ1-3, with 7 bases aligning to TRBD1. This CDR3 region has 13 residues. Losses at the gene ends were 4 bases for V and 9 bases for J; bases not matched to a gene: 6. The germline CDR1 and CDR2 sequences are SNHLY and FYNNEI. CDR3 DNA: TGTGCCAGCAGTGCCAAGACAGGGAGCACCATATATTTT. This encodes CASSAKTGSTIYF.

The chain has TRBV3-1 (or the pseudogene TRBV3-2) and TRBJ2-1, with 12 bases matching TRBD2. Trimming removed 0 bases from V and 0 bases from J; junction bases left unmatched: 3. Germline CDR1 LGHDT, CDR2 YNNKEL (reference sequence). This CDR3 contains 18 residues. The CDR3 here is CASSQEGLAGLSYNEQFF. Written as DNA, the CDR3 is TGTGCCAGCAGCCAAGAAGGACTAGCGGGGCTCTCCTACAATGAGCAGTTCTTC.

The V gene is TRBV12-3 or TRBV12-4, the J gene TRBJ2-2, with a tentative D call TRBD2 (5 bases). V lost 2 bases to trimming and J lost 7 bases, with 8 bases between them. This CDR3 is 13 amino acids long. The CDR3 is CASSLSEGGELFF. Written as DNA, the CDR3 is TGTGCCAGCAGTTTATCCGAGGGCGGGGAGCTGTTTTTT.

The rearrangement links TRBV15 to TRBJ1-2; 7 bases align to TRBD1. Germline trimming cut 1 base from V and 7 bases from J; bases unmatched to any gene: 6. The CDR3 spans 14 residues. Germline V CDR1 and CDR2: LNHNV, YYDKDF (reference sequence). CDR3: CATSRVNRGGGYTF. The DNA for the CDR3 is TGTGCCACCAGCAGAGTGAACAGGGGTGGTGGCTACACCTTC.

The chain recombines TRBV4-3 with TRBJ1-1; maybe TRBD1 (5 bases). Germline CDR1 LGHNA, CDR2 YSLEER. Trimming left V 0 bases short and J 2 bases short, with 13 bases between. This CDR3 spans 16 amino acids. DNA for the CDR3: TGCGCCAGCAGCCAAGACTCACGGGGGGGAAACACTGAAGCTTTCTTT. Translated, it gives CASSQDSRGGNTEAFF.

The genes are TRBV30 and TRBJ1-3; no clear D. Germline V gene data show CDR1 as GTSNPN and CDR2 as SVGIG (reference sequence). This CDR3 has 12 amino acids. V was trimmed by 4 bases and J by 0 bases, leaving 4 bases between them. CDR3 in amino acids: CAWKSSGNTIYF. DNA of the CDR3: TGTGCCTGGAAGAGCTCTGGAAACACCATATATTTT.

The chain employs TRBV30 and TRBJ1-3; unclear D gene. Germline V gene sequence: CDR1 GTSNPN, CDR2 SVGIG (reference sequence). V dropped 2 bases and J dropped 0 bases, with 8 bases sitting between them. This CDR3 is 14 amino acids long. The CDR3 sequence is CAWSSDNSGNTIYF. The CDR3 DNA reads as TGTGCCTGGAGTTCCGACAACTCTGGAAACACCATATATTTT. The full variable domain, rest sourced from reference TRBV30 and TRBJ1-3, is SQTIHQWPATLVQPVGSPLSLECTVEGTSNPNLYWYRQAAGRGLQLLFYSVGIGQISSEVPQNLSASRPQDRQFILSSKKLLLSDSGFYLCAWSSDNSGNTIYFGEGSWLTVV.

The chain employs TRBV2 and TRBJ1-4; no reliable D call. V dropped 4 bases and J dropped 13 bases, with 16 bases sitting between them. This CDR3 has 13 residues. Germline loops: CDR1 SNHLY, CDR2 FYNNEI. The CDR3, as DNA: TGTGCCAGCAGTGTGGTGTACAGACCCGGACTGTTTTTT. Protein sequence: CASSVVYRPGLFF.

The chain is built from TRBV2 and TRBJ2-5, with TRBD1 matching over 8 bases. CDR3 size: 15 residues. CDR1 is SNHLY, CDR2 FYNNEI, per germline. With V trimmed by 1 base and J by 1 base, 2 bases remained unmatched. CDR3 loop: CASSEEQGAQETQYF. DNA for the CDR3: TGTGCCAGCAGTGAAGAGCAGGGGGCCCAAGAGACCCAGTACTTC.

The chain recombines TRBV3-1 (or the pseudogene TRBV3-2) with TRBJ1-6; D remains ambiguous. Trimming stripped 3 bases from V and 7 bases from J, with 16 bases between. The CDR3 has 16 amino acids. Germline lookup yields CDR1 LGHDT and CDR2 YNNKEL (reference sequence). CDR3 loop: CASSHKLQRRNSPLHF. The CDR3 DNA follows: TGTGCCAGCAGCCACAAATTACAGAGGAGGAATTCACCCCTCCACTTT.

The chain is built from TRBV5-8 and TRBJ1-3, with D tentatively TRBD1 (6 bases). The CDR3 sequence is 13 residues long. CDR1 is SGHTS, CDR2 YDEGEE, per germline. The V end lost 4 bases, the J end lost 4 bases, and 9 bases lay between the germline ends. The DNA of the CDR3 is TGTGCCAGCAGCCTTGGGACAGGAAACACCATATATTTT. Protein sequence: CASSLGTGNTIYF.

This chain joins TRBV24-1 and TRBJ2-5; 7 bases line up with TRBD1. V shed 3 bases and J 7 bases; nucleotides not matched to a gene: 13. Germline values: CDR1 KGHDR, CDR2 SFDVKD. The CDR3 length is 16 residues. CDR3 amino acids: CATSDPQGDVLGTQYF. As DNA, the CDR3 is TGTGCCACCAGTGATCCCCAGGGGGATGTCCTCGGGACCCAGTACTTC.

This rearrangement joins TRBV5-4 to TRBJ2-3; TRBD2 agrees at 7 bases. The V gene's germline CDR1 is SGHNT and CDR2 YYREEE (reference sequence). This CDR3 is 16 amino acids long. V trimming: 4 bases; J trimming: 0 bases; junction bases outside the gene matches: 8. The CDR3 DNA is TGTGCCAGCAGCGACGCTAGCGGTGCTAGCACAGATACGCAGTATTTT. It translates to CASSDASGASTDTQYF.

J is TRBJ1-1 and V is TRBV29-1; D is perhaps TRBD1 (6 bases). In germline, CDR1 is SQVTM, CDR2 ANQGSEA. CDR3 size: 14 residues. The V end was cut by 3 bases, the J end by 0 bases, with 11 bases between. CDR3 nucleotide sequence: TGCAGCGTTGACACACAGGGTCTGAACACTGAAGCTTTCTTT. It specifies CSVDTQGLNTEAFF.